The rows below give T cell receptor beta chains drawn from one sample of a study of molecular identifiers for immune sequencing clone quantification. TCRdb re-derived calls from the PCR reads in MiXCR, one entry per CDR3 protein. The table includes 85,000 to 100,000 distinct CDR3 sequences, 24% detected once. Sequencing was done on a sample of naive CD8+ T cells from blood, with Jurkat cell RNA spiked in. Receptor source: a human donor in good health. Some libraries in this study had Jurkat cell RNA spiked in. Each CDR3 is given with its conserved first and last residue. D genes are given only for firm matches. Some rows have no size entry. The others give once, few or many, or a class for an expanded clone.

V gene	J gene	D gene	clone size	CDR3 protein	CDR3 DNA
TRBV6-2/TRBV6-3	TRBJ2-2	TRBD1	many	CASSYRTGEPTGELFF	TGTGCCAGCAGTTACCGGACAGGGGAACCAACCGGGGAGCTGTTTTTT
TRBV20-1	TRBJ2-3	TRBD2	many	CSARQLAGGGDDTQYF	TGCAGTGCTAGGCAACTAGCGGGAGGGGGTGATGATACGCAGTATTTT
TRBV12-5	TRBJ1-5	NA	many	CASGFDSNQPQHF	TGTGCTAGTGGTTTCGATAGCAATCAGCCCCAGCATTTT
TRBV29-1	TRBJ2-1	TRBD2	many	CSVEISSGGVNEQFF	TGCAGCGTTGAAATTTCTAGCGGGGGTGTGAATGAGCAGTTCTTC
TRBV10-3	TRBJ1-1	NA	many	CAISEGTEAFF	TGTGCCATCAGTGAGGGGACTGAAGCTTTCTTT
TRBV30	TRBJ2-3	TRBD1	many	CAWWDSTPDTQYF	TGTGCCTGGTGGGACAGTACCCCAGATACGCAGTATTTT
TRBV12-3/TRBV12-4	TRBJ2-4	TRBD2	many	CASTGPISGMELAKNIQYF	TGTGCCAGCACGGGCCCGATTAGCGGGATGGAACTAGCCAAAAACATTCAGTACTTC
TRBV28	TRBJ2-2	TRBD2	many	CASSSGLADTGELFF	TGTGCCAGCAGTTCGGGACTAGCGGACACCGGGGAGCTGTTTTTT
TRBV12-3/TRBV12-4	TRBJ2-3	NA	NA	CASTRGSSSDTQYF	TGTGCCAGCACCCGGGGCAGCTCCTCAGATACGCAGTATTTT
TRBV20-1	TRBJ2-1	NA	NA	CSASVNEQFF	TGCAGTGCTAGTGTCAATGAGCAGTTCTTC
TRBV2	TRBJ2-5	TRBD2	many	CASSERGLAGLQETQYF	TGTGCCAGCAGTGAAAGGGGACTAGCGGGGCTACAAGAGACCCAGTACTTC
TRBV13	TRBJ2-1	TRBD2	NA	CASSLALAGGRGEQFF	TGTGCCAGCAGCTTAGCACTAGCGGGGGGGAGAGGTGAGCAGTTCTTC
TRBV11-3	TRBJ2-1	TRBD2	NA	CASSPRTSGINEQFF	TGTGCCAGCAGCCCCAGGACTAGCGGCATCAATGAGCAGTTCTTC
TRBV14	TRBJ1-2	NA	NA	CASSQRDSLTFYGYTF	TGTGCCAGCAGCCAACGTGACAGTCTTACCTTCTATGGCTACACCTTC
TRBV5-3	TRBJ1-4	TRBD1	once	CASSEDRGIGEKLFF	TGTGCCAGCAGCGAGGACAGGGGGATAGGTGAAAAACTGTTTTTT
TRBV7-9	TRBJ2-1	NA	NA	CASSAPMLTGGNEQFF	TGTGCCAGCAGCGCACCTATGTTGACAGGCGGGAATGAGCAGTTCTTC
TRBV3-2	TRBJ2-3	NA	NA	CASSPGGGDTQYF	TGTGCCAGCAGCCCCGGCGGGGGAGATACGCAGTATTTT
TRBV6-2/TRBV6-3	TRBJ2-7	NA	many	CASSYSDTLGGEQYF	TGTGCCAGCAGTTACTCGGACACCCTCGGAGGCGAGCAGTACTTC
TRBV6-5	TRBJ1-1	NA	few	CASSGGPGEAFF	TGTGCCAGCAGTGGAGGACCTGGCGAAGCTTTCTTT
TRBV29-1	TRBJ2-1	NA	few	CSVEGSRGSYNEQFF	TGCAGCGTTGAAGGCTCCCGGGGATCCTACAATGAGCAGTTCTTC
TRBV10-1	TRBJ2-2	NA	many	CASSLTGTKERDRELFF	TGCGCCAGCAGTCTAACCGGGACAAAAGAAAGGGACCGGGAGCTGTTTTTT
TRBV19	TRBJ2-5	TRBD1	many	CASSISYGQGATQYF	TGTGCCAGTAGTATATCCTACGGACAGGGGGCGACCCAGTACTTC
TRBV9	TRBJ2-7	NA	few	CASSAGGPSYEQYF	TGTGCCAGCAGCGCCGGGGGGCCCTCCTACGAGCAGTACTTC
TRBV28	TRBJ2-7	NA	NA	CASSFRGRSSYGQYF	TGTGCCAGCAGTTTCAGGGGTAGGAGCTCCTACGGGCAGTACTTC
TRBV14	TRBJ2-1	NA	NA	CASSQATGSYNEQFF	TGTGCCAGCAGCCAGGCCACGGGTTCCTACAATGAGCAGTTCTTC
TRBV19	TRBJ1-4	NA	many	CASSMATVYNHEKLFF	TGTGCCAGTAGTATGGCAACAGTCTATAACCATGAAAAACTGTTTTTT
TRBV7-2	TRBJ2-7	NA	few	CASSFSLTYEQYF	TGTGCCAGCAGCTTTAGTCTCACCTACGAGCAGTACTTC
TRBV20-1	TRBJ2-4	NA	NA	CSANYNLGLRAKNIQYF	TGCAGTGCTAATTACAACTTAGGGTTAAGGGCCAAAAACATTCAGTACTTC
TRBV6-2/TRBV6-3	TRBJ1-1	NA	few	CASSYSIPVSTEAFF	TGTGCCAGCAGTTACTCTATTCCCGTGAGCACTGAAGCTTTCTTT
TRBV27	TRBJ2-3	NA	many	CASSLVRGDTQYF	TGTGCCAGCAGTTTAGTGCGGGGAGATACGCAGTATTTT
TRBV29-1	TRBJ1-4	NA	few	CSVEGGGEKLFF	TGCAGCGTTGAAGGGGGAGGCGAAAAACTGTTTTTT
TRBV4-3	TRBJ1-6	NA	many	CASSQNIQGISLSYNSPLHF	TGCGCCAGCAGCCAAAACATACAGGGTATATCCCTCTCCTATAATTCACCCCTCCACTTT
TRBV6-2/TRBV6-3	TRBJ1-5	NA	many	CASSPGTQPQHF	TGTGCCAGCAGCCCGGGCACTCAGCCCCAGCATTTT
TRBV29-1	TRBJ2-7	TRBD2	NA	CSVEGRDYKQYF	TGCAGCGTTGAGGGCAGGGACTACAAGCAGTACTTC
TRBV7-7	TRBJ2-3	NA	many	CASSSGLGYSDTQYF	TGTGCCAGCAGCTCCGGACTGGGCTATTCAGATACGCAGTATTTT
TRBV18	TRBJ1-1	NA	many	CASSPPGGLSTEAFF	TGTGCCAGCTCACCACCCGGGGGATTATCCACTGAAGCTTTCTTT
TRBV2	TRBJ1-2	NA	many	CASSEGRWTDYGYTF	TGTGCCAGCAGTGAAGGGCGGTGGACAGACTATGGCTACACCTTC
TRBV3-1	TRBJ1-1	NA	NA	CASSHSGTPNTEAFF	TGTGCCAGCAGCCATTCTGGGACACCAAACACTGAAGCTTTCTTT
TRBV20-1	TRBJ2-3	TRBD1	few	CSARVTGDPSDTQYF	TGCAGTGCTAGAGTTACAGGGGATCCCTCAGATACGCAGTATTTT
TRBV20-1	TRBJ2-2	NA	many	CSARLGLTGELFF	TGCAGTGCTAGACTAGGGCTCACCGGGGAGCTGTTTTTT
TRBV5-8	TRBJ2-5	NA	many	CASSFRTGRETQYF	TGTGCCAGCAGCTTTAGAACAGGGCGGGAGACCCAGTACTTC
TRBV20-1	TRBJ1-5	NA	many	CSARISAASNQPQHF	TGCAGTGCTAGGATATCGGCCGCGAGCAATCAGCCCCAGCATTTT
TRBV20-1	TRBJ2-7	NA	many	CSATTSGREQYF	TGCAGTGCTACAACTTCGGGGAGAGAGCAGTACTTC
TRBV10-3	TRBJ1-2	NA	NA	CAISDYSPMMGYTF	TGTGCCATCAGTGACTATTCCCCGATGATGGGCTACACCTTC
TRBV29-1	TRBJ2-3	NA	NA	CSVEDLLPSTDTQYF	TGCAGCGTTGAAGACCTATTGCCTAGCACAGATACGCAGTATTTT
TRBV30	TRBJ2-7	NA	few	CAWSVIKSDLQHF	TGTGCCTGGAGTGTAATCAAGTCAGACCTTCAGCACTTC